The present T cell receptor (beta chain) was sequenced within a study of shared T cell receptors in the human thymus. Per germline, CDR1 SGHTA and CDR2 FQGNSA. CDR3 length: 18 residues. V was pared by 3 bases and J by 4 bases, with 12 bases of the junction left unmatched. Profiled with immunoSEQ multiplex PCR; TCRdb holds only in-frame clones, not every one. The table shows roughly 710,000 clones, with 70% to 90% occurring only once. These data also formed part of another study, on human thymus T cells. This second study says: Each of the donors was a healthy Finnish infant who was undergoing open corrective cardiac surgery for congenital heart defects. Thymus was obtained from resections taken during corrective heart surgery. An apparent bias in V and J gene usage was seen in thymic and blood repertoires. A high degree of thymic repertoire overlap among unrelated individuals was reported in related research.

Material for sequencing was thymocytes. This sequence was found in a girl in the first two years of life with a congenital heart defect. This chain links TRBV7-2 with TRBJ1-1; 12 positions agree with TRBD1. In DNA form, the CDR3 reads TGTGCCAGCAGCTTCCGGGACAGGGGGCGGAAGGTGTGCACTGAAGCTTTCTTT. Residues: CASSFRDRGRKVCTEAFF.